Each of the 16 T cell receptor beta chains below was sequenced from the same sample in a study of T cells in Graves' hyperthyroidism and ophthalmopathy. Authors of the study amplified TCR beta CDR3 regions from RNA transcripts. HTBI primers were used for first-round RT-PCR of the TCR CDR3. One entry per CDR3 protein, called by TCRdb with MiXCR from the multiplex PCR reads. In the table there are 500,000 to 750,000 distinct CDR3 sequences, 14% of which are singletons. Material: blood. The origin of the receptors is a woman under 30 with Graves' ophthalmopathy.

Worth noting for this clonotype: This may come from a read error, since a much larger clone is one base off. The CDR3, as DNA: TGTGCCAGCAGCCCTTACCGGGACCCGAGCTATGGCTACACCTTC. Translating gives CASSPYRDPSYGYTF. The V call is TRBV11-2, the J call TRBJ1-2; perhaps TRBD1 as D (5 bases). CDR1 is SGHAT, CDR2 FQNNGV, per germline. The length of the CDR3 is 15 residues. Trimming left V 5 bases short and J 4 bases short, with 17 bases between.

Many counts were recorded for this clonotype. The J gene is TRBJ2-7, the V gene TRBV12-3 or TRBV12-4; 12 nucleotides agree with TRBD1. The ends lost 6 bases at V and 6 bases at J; junction bases unmatched: 9. The CDR3 has 15 residues. CDR3 in DNA: TGTGCCAGCAGAGCGACCGGGACAGGGGGCTCCGAGCAGTACTTC. Its protein is CASRATGTGGSEQYF.

This clonotype has ten or more counts. The V gene is TRBV2, the J gene TRBJ2-2; perhaps TRBD2 as D (6 bases). Germline V gene lookup returns CDR1 SNHLY and CDR2 FYNNEI. V shed 6 bases and J shed 3 bases, with 14 bases lying between them. The CDR3 is 15 amino acids. The CDR3 reads CASREGSGHTGELFF. The CDR3 DNA sequence: TGTGCCAGCAGGGAGGGGTCGGGCCACACCGGGGAGCTGTTTTTT.

This clonotype was observed many times. CDR3 loop: CASSYERGSYEQYF. CDR3 bases: TGTGCCAGCAGTTACGAGAGGGGTTCCTACGAGCAGTACTTC. V gene TRBV6-2 or TRBV6-3 combines with J gene TRBJ2-7, with D possibly being TRBD1 or TRBD2 (5 bases each). Between the trimmed V and J ends, which lost 2 bases and 1 base, there was a span of 9 bases. Germline V gene lookup returns CDR1 MNHEY and CDR2 SVGEGT. CDR3 length: 14 amino acids.

This clonotype was counted between two and nine times. The V gene is TRBV6-1, the J gene TRBJ1-6; D not certain. Looked up from germline, CDR1 is MNHNS and CDR2 is SASEGT. The CDR3 covers 16 residues. V was pared by 8 bases and J by 7 bases, with 21 bases between. The CDR3: CASGTEALPRNSPLHF. CDR3 bases: TGTGCCAGCGGAACAGAGGCCCTGCCGAGGAATTCACCCCTCCACTTT.

This clonotype was observed a few times. This chain joins TRBV20-1 and TRBJ2-4, with TRBD2 identical over 7 bases. CDR1 DFQATT and CDR2 SNEGSKA come from the germline V gene (reference sequence). V gave up 6 bases and J gave up 2 bases; unmatched junction bases: 13. The CDR3 is 16 residues long. CDR3 amino acids: CSARLAGSVTKNIQYF. The CDR3 DNA is TGCAGTGCACGACTAGCAGGGAGTGTGACCAAAAACATTCAGTACTTC.

In its sample, this clonotype was seen a few times. A read error may produce the germline difference seen at one junction end. The rearrangement joins TRBV7-9 to TRBJ2-1; 13 bases agree with TRBD2. This CDR3 is built from 16 residues. Germline lookup yields CDR1 SEHNR and CDR2 FQNEAQ (reference sequence). CDR3 nucleotides: TGTACCAGCAGCTCGCTCCGGACTAGCGGGAGCGATGAGCAGTTCTTC. It encodes CTSSSLRTSGSDEQFF.

This clonotype was seen at least ten times. This chain links TRBV18 with TRBJ2-7; 8 bases agree with TRBD2. Germline assignment: CDR1 KGHSH and CDR2 LQKENI. This CDR3 is 15 amino acids long. The V segment lost 6 bases and the J segment 4 bases; nucleotides outside the gene matches: 11. The CDR3 spells CASSALSAGVYEQYF. The CDR3 DNA sequence: TGTGCCAGCTCCGCCCTCTCAGCGGGAGTTTACGAGCAGTACTTC.

Many counts were recorded for this clonotype. The gene calls are TRBV2 and TRBJ2-2, with D hard to call. With 4 bases removed from V and 0 bases from J, the gap between germline ends came to 9 bases. The germline gives CDR1 SNHLY, CDR2 FYNNEI. The CDR3 is made up of 15 amino acids. CDR3 coding DNA: TGTGCCAGCAGTGTCAACAAACCGAACACCGGGGAGCTGTTTTTT. The encoded protein is CASSVNKPNTGELFF.

The chain has TRBV9 and TRBJ2-1, with 9 positions matching TRBD1. Germline V CDR1 and CDR2: SGDLS, YYNGEE. The V gene end was trimmed by 4 bases and the J gene end by 5 bases; junction bases not matched to a gene: 4. The CDR3 length is 14 residues. The CDR3 DNA follows: TGTGCCAGCAGCACCCGGGACAGGGACAATGAGCAGTTCTTC. It translates to CASSTRDRDNEQFF.

This clonotype was counted ten times or more. V is TRBV7-9 and J is TRBJ2-1; D gene unclear. From germline, CDR1 is SEHNR and CDR2 FQNEAQ (reference sequence). The V end lost 0 bases, the J end lost 7 bases, and 10 bases lay between the germline ends. The CDR3 consists of 14 residues. CDR3 in amino acids: CASSLAVASNEQFF. In DNA form, the CDR3 reads TGTGCCAGCAGCTTAGCTGTAGCCTCAAATGAGCAGTTCTTC.

The chain couples TRBV7-9 to TRBJ1-1; 7 bases line up with TRBD1. V shed 5 bases, J shed 0 bases, and the junction held 15 bases outside the gene matches. Germline values: CDR1 SEHNR, CDR2 FQNEAQ (reference sequence). This CDR3 has 18 residues. CDR3 amino acids: CASSPQTGVRGMNTEAFF. In DNA form, the CDR3 reads TGTGCCAGCAGCCCCCAAACAGGGGTAAGGGGCATGAACACTGAAGCTTTCTTT.

The gene calls are TRBV6-2 or TRBV6-3 and TRBJ2-3, with TRBD1 matching 8 bases. From germline, CDR1 is MNHEY and CDR2 SVGEGT. There are 15 residues in the CDR3. V lost 5 bases, J lost 2 bases, and 6 bases stayed unmatched. CDR3 sequence reads: CASSPGQEDTDTQYF. CDR3 DNA: TGTGCCAGCAGTCCGGGACAGGAGGACACAGATACGCAGTATTTT.

This clonotype was counted many times. The rearrangement links TRBV28 to TRBJ1-4, with TRBD1 matching 7 bases. The CDR3 length is 13 residues. V lost 8 bases and J lost 2; bases outside the gene matches: 2. Germline V lookup: CDR1 MDHEN, CDR2 SYDVKM. The CDR3 sequence is CASQTGTNEKLFF. In DNA form, the CDR3 reads TGTGCCAGCCAGACAGGGACTAATGAAAAACTGTTTTTT. Looking up the rest from reference TRBV28 and TRBJ1-4 gives the full variable domain: DVKVTQSSRYLVKRTGEKVFLECVQDMDHENMFWYRQDPGLGLRLIYFSYDVKMKEKGDIPEGYSVSREKKERFSLILESASTNQTSMYLCASQTGTNEKLFFGSGTQLSVL.

This clonotype turned up a few times. The V gene is TRBV11-2, the J gene TRBJ2-5; TRBD2 is a possible D gene (5 bases). The V end lost 7 bases, the J end lost 3 bases, and 18 bases lay between the germline ends. Looked up from germline, CDR1 is SGHAT and CDR2 is FQNNGV. This CDR3 contains 15 residues. CDR3 in amino acids: CASKVLSGGKETQYF. The CDR3, as DNA: TGTGCCAGCAAGGTACTATCCGGAGGTAAAGAGACCCAGTACTTC.

There are a few counts of this clonotype. The V gene is TRBV7-2, the J gene TRBJ2-2; D uncertain. V was cut by 2 bases and J by 1 base, with 8 bases left in between. The germline CDR1 and CDR2 sequences are SGHTA and FQGNSA. This CDR3 has 15 residues. The CDR3 DNA sequence: TGTGCCAGCAGCTTACCCATTTGGAACACCGGGGAGCTGTTTTTT. Translation gives CASSLPIWNTGELFF.